This TCR beta chain is from a study of human T cells and chemical hapten exposure. TCRdb used MiXCR to reprocess the RACE reads, holding one entry per CDR3 protein. The sample shows roughly 64,000 distinct CDR3 sequences, 9.5% to 12% of them seen only once. Time point described: patch test 3, about 24 weeks after DPC sensitization. Stated treatment: therapeutic diphenylcyclopropenone sensitization with weekly scalp DPC. The V and J ends lost 4 bases and 0 bases respectively, with 6 bases between them. This CDR3 is 14 amino acids long. The specimen comprised whole blood, sampled in connection with sensitization to the hapten diphenylcyclopropenone (DPC). This receptor was taken from a woman aged 25 to 39 with alopecia areata. Some clones in this sample may be carry-over from other donors' samples. The rearrangement links TRBV12-3 or TRBV12-4 to TRBJ1-4; TRBD1 might be the D (5 bases). CDR3 nucleotides: TGTGCCAGCAGTTGGGGCGCAACTAATGAAAAACTGTTTTTT. Its protein product is CASSWGATNEKLFF.